Below are 3 T cell receptor beta chains sequenced from a single sample in a study of blood T cell repertoires in COVID-19. Clones were read by immunoSEQ multiplex PCR, and TCRdb kept only the in-frame ones, dropping some. The data contain 60,000 or so clones, approximately 90% of them seen just once; the ten biggest clones take up roughly 8%. The material sequenced was peripheral blood. The receptors here all came from a human donor with active COVID-19. The donor label of this sample is uncertain.

The rearrangement joins TRBV18 to TRBJ1-2, with 8 bases fitting TRBD1. Trimming cost V 3 bases and J 0 bases; bases outside gene matches: 3. Germline lookup yields CDR1 KGHSH and CDR2 LQKENI. The CDR3 is made up of 15 amino acids. The CDR3 bases are TGTGCCAGCTCACCCGACAGGGGCCCTAACTATGGCTACACCTTC. Amino acid sequence: CASSPDRGPNYGYTF.

CDR3 sequence (DNA): TGTGCCAGCAGCGTAGGGGGGGGAGTCGGCACAGATACGCAGTATTTT. This codes for CASSVGGGVGTDTQYF. The chain combines TRBV9 with TRBJ2-3, with 7 positions matching TRBD2. Germline-derived CDR1 and CDR2 are SGDLS and YYNGEE. J was trimmed by 1 base and V by 0 bases; bases with no gene match: 5. CDR3 length equals 16 residues.

This chain joins TRBV19 and TRBJ1-4; 10 nucleotides agree with TRBD1. The CDR3 has 18 amino acids. J lost 5 bases, V lost 5 bases, and 14 bases had no gene match. The V gene's germline CDR1 is LNHDA and CDR2 SQIVND (reference sequence). The CDR3 DNA sequence: TGTGCCAGTAGTGACTCACCGGGACAGGGGTTGGGGAATGAAAAACTGTTTTTT. Its protein product is CASSDSPGQGLGNEKLFF. Looking up the rest from reference TRBV19 and TRBJ1-4 gives the full variable domain: DGGITQSPKYLFRKEGQNVTLSCEQNLNHDAMYWYRQDPGQGLRLIYYSQIVNDFQKGDIAEGYSVSREKKESFPLTVTSAQKNPTAFYLCASSDSPGQGLGNEKLFFGSGTQLSVL.